This T cell receptor (beta chain) was retrieved from a study of cytomegalovirus exposure and HLA in healthy donors. A word on this clone: The antigen is not known.

The PCR was carried out with 60 Vbeta primers and 13 Jbeta primers. Sequenced by immunoSEQ multiplex PCR; TCRdb stores in-frame clones only, minus some. The data hold tens of thousands of clones, with roughly 73% observed a single time. Study conclusions and caveats: HLA alleles were associated with 16,951 TCR beta sequences in a later analysis at 0.05 false discovery rate.

The CDR3 covers 17 residues. CDR1 SGHVS and CDR2 FQNEAQ come from the germline V gene. Trimming at V came to 3 bases and at J to 7 bases, leaving 14 bases not matched to a gene. Input material: PBMCs. The receptor comes from a man aged 40-50 years in good health and CMV-seronegative. The chain joins TRBV7-8 to TRBJ1-5; TRBD1 matches 8 bases. As DNA, the CDR3 is TGTGCCAGCAGCTTCCCCCCCGGCAGGGGGCTGGGACAGCCCCAGCATTTT. Translating gives CASSFPPGRGLGQPQHF.